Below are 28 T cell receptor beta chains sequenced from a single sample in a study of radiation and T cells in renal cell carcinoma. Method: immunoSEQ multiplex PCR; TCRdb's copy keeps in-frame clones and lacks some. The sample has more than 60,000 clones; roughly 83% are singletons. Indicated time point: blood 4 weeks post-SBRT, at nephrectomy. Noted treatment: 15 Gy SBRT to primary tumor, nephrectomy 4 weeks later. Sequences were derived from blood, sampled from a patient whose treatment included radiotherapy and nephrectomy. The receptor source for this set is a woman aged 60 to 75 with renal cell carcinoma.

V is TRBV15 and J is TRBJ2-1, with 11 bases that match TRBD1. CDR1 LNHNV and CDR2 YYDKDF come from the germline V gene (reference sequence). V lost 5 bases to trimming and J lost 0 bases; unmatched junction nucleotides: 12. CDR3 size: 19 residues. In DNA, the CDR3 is TGTGCCACCAGCGCCTCCGGGACAGGGGGTTTGAGCTCCTACAATGAGCAGTTCTTC. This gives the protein CATSASGTGGLSSYNEQFF.

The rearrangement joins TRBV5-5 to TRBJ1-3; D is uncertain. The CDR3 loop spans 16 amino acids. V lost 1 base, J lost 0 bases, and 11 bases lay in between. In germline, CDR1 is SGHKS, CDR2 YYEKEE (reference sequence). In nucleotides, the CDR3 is TGTGCCAGCAGCTTGACAGCTCAGTACTCTGGAAACACCATATATTTT. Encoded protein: CASSLTAQYSGNTIYF.

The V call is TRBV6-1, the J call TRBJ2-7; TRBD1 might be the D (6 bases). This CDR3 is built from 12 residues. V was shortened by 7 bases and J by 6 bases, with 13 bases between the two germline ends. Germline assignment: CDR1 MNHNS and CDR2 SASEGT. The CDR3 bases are TGTGCCAGCACTGACAGGCTCCGCGAGCAGTACTTC. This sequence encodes CASTDRLREQYF.

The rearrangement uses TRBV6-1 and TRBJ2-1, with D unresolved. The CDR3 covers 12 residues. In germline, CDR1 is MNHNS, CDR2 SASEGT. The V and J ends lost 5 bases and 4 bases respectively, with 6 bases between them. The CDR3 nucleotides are TGTGCCAGCAGTCCTCAGTACAATGAGCAGTTCTTC. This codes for CASSPQYNEQFF.

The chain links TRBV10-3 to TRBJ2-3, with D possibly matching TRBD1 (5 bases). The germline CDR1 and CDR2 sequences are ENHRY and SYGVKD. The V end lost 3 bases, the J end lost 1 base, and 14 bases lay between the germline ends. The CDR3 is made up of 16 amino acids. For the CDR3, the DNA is TGTGCCATCAGTGACAGCAGGGTAGGGGGCACAGATACGCAGTATTTT. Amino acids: CAISDSRVGGTDTQYF.

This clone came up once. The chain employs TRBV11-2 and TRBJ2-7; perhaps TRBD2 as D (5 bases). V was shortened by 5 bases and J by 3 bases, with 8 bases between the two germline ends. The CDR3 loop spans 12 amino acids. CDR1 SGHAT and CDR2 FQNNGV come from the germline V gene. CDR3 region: CASSHGLYEQYF. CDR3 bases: TGTGCCAGCAGCCACGGACTCTACGAGCAGTACTTC.

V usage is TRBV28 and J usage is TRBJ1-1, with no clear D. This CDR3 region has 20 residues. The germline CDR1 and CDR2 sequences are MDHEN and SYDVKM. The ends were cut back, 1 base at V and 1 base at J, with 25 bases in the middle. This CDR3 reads CASSLFNKGVPNRGNTEAFF. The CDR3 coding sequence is TGTGCCAGCAGTTTATTTAATAAGGGAGTTCCTAACCGGGGGAACACTGAAGCTTTCTTT. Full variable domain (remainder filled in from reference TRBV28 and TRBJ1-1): DVKVTQSSRYLVKRTGEKVFLECVQDMDHENMFWYRQDPGLGLRLIYFSYDVKMKEKGDIPEGYSVSREKKERFSLILESASTNQTSMYLCASSLFNKGVPNRGNTEAFFGQGTRLTVV.

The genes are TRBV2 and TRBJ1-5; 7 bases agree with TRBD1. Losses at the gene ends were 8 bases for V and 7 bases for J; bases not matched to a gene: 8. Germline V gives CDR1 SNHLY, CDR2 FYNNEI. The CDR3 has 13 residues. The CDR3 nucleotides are TGTGCCAGCCTAATAAACAGGGGCCAGCCCCAGCATTTT. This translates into CASLINRGQPQHF.

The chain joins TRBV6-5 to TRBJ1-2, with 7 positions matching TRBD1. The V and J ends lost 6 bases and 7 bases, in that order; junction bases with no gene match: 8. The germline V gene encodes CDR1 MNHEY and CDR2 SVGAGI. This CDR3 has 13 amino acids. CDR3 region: CASRDTGVGGYTF. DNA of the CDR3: TGTGCCAGCAGAGACACAGGGGTTGGTGGCTACACCTTC.

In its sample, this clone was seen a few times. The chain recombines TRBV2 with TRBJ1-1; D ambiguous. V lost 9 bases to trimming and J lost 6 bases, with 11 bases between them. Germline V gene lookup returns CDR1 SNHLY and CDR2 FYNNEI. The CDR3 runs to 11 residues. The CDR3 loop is CAREEEAEAFF. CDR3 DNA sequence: TGTGCCAGAGAAGAGGAGGCTGAAGCTTTCTTT.

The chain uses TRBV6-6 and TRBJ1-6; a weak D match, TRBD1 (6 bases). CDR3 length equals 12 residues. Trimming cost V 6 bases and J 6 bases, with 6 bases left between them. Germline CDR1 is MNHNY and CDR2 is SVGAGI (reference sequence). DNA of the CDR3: TGTGCCAGCAGGGGGGCTAATTCACCCCTCCACTTT. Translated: CASRGANSPLHF.

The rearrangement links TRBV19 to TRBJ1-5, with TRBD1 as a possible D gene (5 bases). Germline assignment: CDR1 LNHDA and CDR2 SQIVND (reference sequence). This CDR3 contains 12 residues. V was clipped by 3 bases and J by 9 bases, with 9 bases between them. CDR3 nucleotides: TGTGCCAGTAGTATTACCGGGGCGCCCCAGCATTTT. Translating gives CASSITGAPQHF.

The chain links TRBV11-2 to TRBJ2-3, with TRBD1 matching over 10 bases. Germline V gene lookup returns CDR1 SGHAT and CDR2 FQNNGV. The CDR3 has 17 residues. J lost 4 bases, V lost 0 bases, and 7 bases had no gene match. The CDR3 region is CASSLDQDRGKSDTQYF. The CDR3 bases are TGTGCCAGCAGCTTAGATCAGGACAGGGGGAAGTCAGATACGCAGTATTTT.

CDR3 nucleotide sequence: TGTGCCAGCAGCTTAGCGGCAGGGCCGAAGGGCTACACCTTC. As protein: CASSLAAGPKGYTF. V is TRBV7-9 and J is TRBJ1-2; D is possibly TRBD1 (5 bases). The V end was cut by 0 bases, the J end by 8 bases, with 13 bases between. CDR1 SEHNR and CDR2 FQNEAQ come from the germline V gene (reference sequence). This CDR3 has 14 residues.

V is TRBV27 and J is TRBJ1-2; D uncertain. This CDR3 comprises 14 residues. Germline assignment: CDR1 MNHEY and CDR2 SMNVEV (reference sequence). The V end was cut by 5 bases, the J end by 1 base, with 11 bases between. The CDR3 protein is CASSPTGGNYGYTF. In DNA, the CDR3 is TGTGCCAGCAGTCCCACGGGCGGTAACTATGGCTACACCTTC.

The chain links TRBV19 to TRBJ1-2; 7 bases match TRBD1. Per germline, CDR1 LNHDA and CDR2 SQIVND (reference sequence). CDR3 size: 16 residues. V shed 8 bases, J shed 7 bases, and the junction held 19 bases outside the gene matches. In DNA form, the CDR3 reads TGTGCCAGTCACTGGGCGATGCATGGAGGGGGCAGTGGCTACACCTTC. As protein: CASHWAMHGGGSGYTF.

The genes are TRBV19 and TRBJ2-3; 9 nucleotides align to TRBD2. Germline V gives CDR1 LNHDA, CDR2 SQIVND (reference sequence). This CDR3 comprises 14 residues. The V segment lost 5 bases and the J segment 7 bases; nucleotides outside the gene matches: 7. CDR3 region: CASSQTSGINTQYF. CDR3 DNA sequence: TGTGCCAGTAGTCAGACTAGCGGAATTAATACGCAGTATTTT.

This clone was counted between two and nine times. DNA of the CDR3: TGCGCCAGCAGCTGGGGACAGGTGAACACTGAAGCTTTCTTT. Protein sequence: CASSWGQVNTEAFF. The chain recombines TRBV5-1 with TRBJ1-1; 8 bases are a match to TRBD1. V shed 3 bases and J 0 bases; nucleotides not matched to a gene: 1. The germline CDR1 and CDR2 sequences are SGHRS and YFSETQ. The CDR3 covers 14 residues.

The CDR3 loop is CAISDTYRGSNQPQHF. CDR3 coding DNA: TGTGCCATCAGTGATACCTACAGGGGATCAAATCAGCCCCAGCATTTT. The chain employs TRBV10-3 and TRBJ1-5, with TRBD1 matching 7 bases. The V gene's germline CDR1 is ENHRY and CDR2 SYGVKD. Trimming at V came to 3 bases and at J to 4 bases, leaving 9 bases not matched to a gene. This CDR3 region has 16 residues.

The CDR3 region is CASRGGQGVKEQFF. CDR3 DNA: TGTGCCAGCAGGGGGGGACAGGGGGTTAAGGAGCAGTTCTTC. The V and J genes are TRBV28 and TRBJ2-1; 11 bases agree with TRBD1. CDR3 size: 14 residues. Germline CDR1 MDHEN, CDR2 SYDVKM. The V and J ends lost 6 bases and 10 bases, in that order; junction bases with no gene match: 8.

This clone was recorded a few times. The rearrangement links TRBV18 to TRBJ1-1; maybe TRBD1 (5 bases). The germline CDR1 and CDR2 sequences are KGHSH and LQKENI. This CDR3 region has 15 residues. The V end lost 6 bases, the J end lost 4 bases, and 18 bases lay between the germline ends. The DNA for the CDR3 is TGTGCCAGCTCGCACGGGGCGACTTCGGGCACTGAAGCTTTCTTT. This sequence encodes CASSHGATSGTEAFF.

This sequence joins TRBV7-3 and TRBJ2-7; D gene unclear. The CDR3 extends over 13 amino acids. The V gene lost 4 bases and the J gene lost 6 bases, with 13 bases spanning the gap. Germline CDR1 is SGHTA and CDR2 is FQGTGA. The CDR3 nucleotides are TGTGCCAGCAGCTCAGGAAGGAAAGGCGAGCAGTACTTC. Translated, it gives CASSSGRKGEQYF.

CDR3 sequence: CASSPQGETNEKLFF. The DNA of the CDR3 is TGTGCCAGCAGCCCCCAGGGGGAGACTAATGAAAAACTGTTTTTT. The chain joins TRBV7-2 to TRBJ1-4; TRBD1 matches 7 bases. With 5 bases clipped from V and 2 bases from J, the junction kept 5 bases outside the gene matches. There are 15 residues in the CDR3. CDR1 is SGHTA, CDR2 FQGNSA, per germline.

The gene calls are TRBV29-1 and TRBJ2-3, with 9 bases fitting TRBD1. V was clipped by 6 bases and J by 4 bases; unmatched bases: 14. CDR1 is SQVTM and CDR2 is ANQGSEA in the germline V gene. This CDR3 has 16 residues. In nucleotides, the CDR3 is TGCAGCGTGAGGGGGGGACAGGGTCGATCGGCAGATACGCAGTATTTT. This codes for CSVRGGQGRSADTQYF.

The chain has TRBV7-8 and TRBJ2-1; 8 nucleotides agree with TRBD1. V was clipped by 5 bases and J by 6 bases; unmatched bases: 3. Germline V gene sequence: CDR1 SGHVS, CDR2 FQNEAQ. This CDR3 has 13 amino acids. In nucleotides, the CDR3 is TGTGCCAGCAGCGCAGACAGGGGCAATGAGCAGTTCTTC. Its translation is CASSADRGNEQFF.

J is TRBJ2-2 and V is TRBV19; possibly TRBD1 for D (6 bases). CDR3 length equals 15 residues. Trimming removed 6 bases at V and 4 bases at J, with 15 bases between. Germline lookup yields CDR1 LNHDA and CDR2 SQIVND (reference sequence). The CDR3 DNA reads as TGTGCCAGTAGCCGCGAGGGGGATGGCACCGGGGAGCTGTTTTTT. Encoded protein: CASSREGDGTGELFF.

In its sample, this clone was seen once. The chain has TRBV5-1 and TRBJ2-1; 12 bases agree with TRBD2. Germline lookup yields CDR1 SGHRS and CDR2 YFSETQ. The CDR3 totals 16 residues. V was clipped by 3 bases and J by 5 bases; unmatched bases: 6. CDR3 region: CASSYGLAGPNNEQFF. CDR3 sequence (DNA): TGCGCCAGCAGCTACGGACTAGCGGGACCTAACAATGAGCAGTTCTTC.

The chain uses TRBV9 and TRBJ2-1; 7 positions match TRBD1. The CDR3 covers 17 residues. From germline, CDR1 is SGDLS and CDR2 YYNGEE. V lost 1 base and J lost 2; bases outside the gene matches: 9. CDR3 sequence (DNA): TGTGCCAGCAGCGTACTAATAGGGGGCTTCACCTACAATGAGCAGTTCTTC. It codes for CASSVLIGGFTYNEQFF.